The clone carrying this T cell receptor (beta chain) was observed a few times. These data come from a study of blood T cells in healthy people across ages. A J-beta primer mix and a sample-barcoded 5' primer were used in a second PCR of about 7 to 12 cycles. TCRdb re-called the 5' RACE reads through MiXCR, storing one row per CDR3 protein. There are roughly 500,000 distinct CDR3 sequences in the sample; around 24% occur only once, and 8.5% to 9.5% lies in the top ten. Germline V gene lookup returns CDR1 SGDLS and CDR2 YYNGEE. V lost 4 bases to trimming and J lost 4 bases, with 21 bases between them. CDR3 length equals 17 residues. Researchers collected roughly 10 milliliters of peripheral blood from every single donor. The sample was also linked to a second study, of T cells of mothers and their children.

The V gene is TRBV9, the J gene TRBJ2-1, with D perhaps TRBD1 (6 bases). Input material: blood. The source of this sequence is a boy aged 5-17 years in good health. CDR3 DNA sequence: TGTGCCAGCAGCCCTAACTTGGGCGAGGGGGTTTACAATGAGCAGTTCTTC. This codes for CASSPNLGEGVYNEQFF.